Many counts were recorded for the clone carrying this T cell receptor beta chain. The investigators amplified TCR beta CDR3 regions from RNA transcripts. First-round RT-PCR with HTBI primers amplified the TCR CDR3 region. TCRdb reprocessed the multiplex PCR reads via MiXCR and lists one record per CDR3 protein. The table lists hundreds of thousands of distinct CDR3 sequences, under 15% of them singletons. The sample belongs to a study of T cells in Graves' hyperthyroidism and ophthalmopathy. CDR1 is DFQATT, CDR2 SNEGSKA, per germline (reference sequence). There are 14 residues in the CDR3. V gave up 4 bases and J gave up 5 bases, with 17 bases separating them.

The genes are TRBV20-1 and TRBJ2-5; D unclear. Material: blood. The source of this sequence is a woman between 35 and 50 years old with Graves' ophthalmopathy. This chain's CDR3 is CSATIRALRETQYF. The CDR3 DNA is TGCAGTGCTACGATACGGGCCCTGCGGGAGACCCAGTACTTC.